This paragraph reports one T cell receptor (beta chain). Its antigen is not identified. This sample is drawn from a study of Ad26.COV2.S vaccination and SARS-CoV-2 variants. Here immunoSEQ multiplex PCR was the method, and the copy in TCRdb shows in-frame clones only, minus some. The profile covers about 180,000 clones, with roughly 89% appearing a single time and 5% to 7% taken by the ten largest. Study-level points and caveats: Reported findings describe substantial breadth in spike-specific CD8+ and CD4+ T cell responses following vaccination.

Source: peripheral blood, taken after recovery from COVID-19. This TCR was recovered from a human donor who had recovered from COVID-19.

CDR3 DNA: TGTGCCGTTGGAGGGGAGGGCTATGGCTACACCTTC. It is translated as CAVGGEGYGYTF. The gene calls are TRBV3-1 (or the pseudogene TRBV3-2) and TRBJ1-2; a weak D match, TRBD1 (5 bases). CDR1 is LGHDT, CDR2 YNNKEL, per germline (reference sequence). Deletions cut 11 bases from V and 4 bases from J, with 14 bases between. This CDR3 has 12 residues.